This T cell receptor (beta chain) was found in a study of blood T cell repertoires in COVID-19. Study at large: Recovery meant two consecutive negative NP/OP PCR tests, professional clearance, or resolved symptoms. Samples of COVID-19 (acute and convalescent) were obtained from the United States, Italy and Spain.

Produced via immunoSEQ multiplex PCR; TCRdb's table is partial and in-frame only. The table records roughly 200,000 clones, 85% to 90% of them present only once. This CDR3 contains 15 residues. V lost 3 bases, J lost 4 bases, and 7 bases stayed unmatched. Germline loops: CDR1 SGHTA, CDR2 FQGNSA. Residents of approximately 25 US areas, aged roughly 18 to 95 years, made up the participants. This clonotype was obtained from a woman aged 50 to 60 in a cohort exposed to, infected with or recovered from COVID-19 (not recorded which). Source material: PBMCs or T cells enriched from blood (not recorded which). This chain uses TRBV7-2 with TRBJ2-5, with 8 bases lining up with TRBD1. CDR3 sequence (DNA): TGTGCCAGCAGCTTCTGGGGACAGGTGGGAGAGACCCAGTACTTC. This encodes CASSFWGQVGETQYF.